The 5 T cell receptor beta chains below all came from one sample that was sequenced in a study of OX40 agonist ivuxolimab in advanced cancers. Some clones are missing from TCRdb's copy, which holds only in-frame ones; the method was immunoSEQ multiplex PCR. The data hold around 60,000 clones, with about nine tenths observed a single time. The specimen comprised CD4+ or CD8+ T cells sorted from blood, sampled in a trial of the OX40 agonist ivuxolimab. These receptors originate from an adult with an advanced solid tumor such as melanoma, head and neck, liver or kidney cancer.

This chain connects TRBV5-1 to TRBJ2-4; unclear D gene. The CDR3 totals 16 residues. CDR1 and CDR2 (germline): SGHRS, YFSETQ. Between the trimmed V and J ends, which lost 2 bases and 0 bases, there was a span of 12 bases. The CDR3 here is CASSFDGKVAKNIQYF. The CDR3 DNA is TGCGCCAGCAGCTTTGACGGCAAAGTAGCCAAAAACATTCAGTACTTC.

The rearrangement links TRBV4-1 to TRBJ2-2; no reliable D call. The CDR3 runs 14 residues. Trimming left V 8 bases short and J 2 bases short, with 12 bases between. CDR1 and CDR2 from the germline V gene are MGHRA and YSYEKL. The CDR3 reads CASEPRENTGELFF. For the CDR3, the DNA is TGCGCCAGCGAGCCTCGAGAAAACACCGGGGAGCTGTTTTTT.

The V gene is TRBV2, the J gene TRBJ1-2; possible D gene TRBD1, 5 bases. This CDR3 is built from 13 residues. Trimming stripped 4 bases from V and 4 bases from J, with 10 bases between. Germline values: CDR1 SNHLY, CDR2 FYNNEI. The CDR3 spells CASSVRDVYGYTF. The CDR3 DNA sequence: TGTGCCAGCAGTGTGAGGGACGTCTATGGCTACACCTTC.

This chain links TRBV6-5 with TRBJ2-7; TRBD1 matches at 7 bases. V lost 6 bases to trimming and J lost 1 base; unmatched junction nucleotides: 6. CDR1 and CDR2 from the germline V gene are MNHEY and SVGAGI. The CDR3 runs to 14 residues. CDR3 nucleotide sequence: TGTGCCAGCAGAACCGGGACAGCGTCCTACGAGCAGTACTTC. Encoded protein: CASRTGTASYEQYF.

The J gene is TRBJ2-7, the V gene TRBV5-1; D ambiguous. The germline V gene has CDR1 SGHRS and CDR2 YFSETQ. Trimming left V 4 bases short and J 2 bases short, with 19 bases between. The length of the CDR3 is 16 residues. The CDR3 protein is CASSIGSSGTPYEQYF. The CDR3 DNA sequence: TGCGCCAGCAGCATAGGGTCGTCCGGAACCCCCTACGAGCAGTACTTC.